One and the same sample provided the 20 T cell receptor beta chains below, sequenced in a study of OX40 agonist ivuxolimab in advanced cancers. The table came from immunoSEQ multiplex PCR; TCRdb's copy has only in-frame clones and leaves some out. Among 50,000 to 70,000 clones, about 85% were seen once, and the ten largest hold 3%. Specimen: CD4+ or CD8+ T cells sorted from blood, collected in a trial of the OX40 agonist ivuxolimab. These receptors were obtained from an adult with an advanced solid tumor such as melanoma, head and neck, liver or kidney cancer.

CDR3 loop: CASSVDRGRIETQYF. In DNA form, the CDR3 reads TGTGCCAGCAGCGTAGACAGGGGGCGCATCGAGACCCAGTACTTC. The chain has TRBV9 and TRBJ2-5; TRBD1 agrees at 9 bases. Germline V gene sequence: CDR1 SGDLS, CDR2 YYNGEE. Trimming removed 0 bases from V and 5 bases from J; junction bases left unmatched: 5. The CDR3 length is 15 residues.

This clone appeared a single time. The chain recombines TRBV28 with TRBJ2-7; the D gene is possibly TRBD1 (6 bases). V was clipped by 3 bases and J by 0 bases, with 9 bases between them. The CDR3 loop spans 14 amino acids. Germline V gene data show CDR1 as MDHEN and CDR2 as SYDVKM. The CDR3 DNA reads TGTGCCAGCAGTTTCCCAGGGGACTCCTACGAGCAGTACTTC. The encoded protein is CASSFPGDSYEQYF.

V and J are TRBV7-3 and TRBJ2-1; D perhaps matches TRBD2 (6 bases). Trimming removed 1 base at V and 0 bases at J, with 13 bases between. Germline V gene sequence: CDR1 SGHTA, CDR2 FQGTGA. The length of the CDR3 is 17 residues. CDR3 amino acids: CASSLNPIGSSYNEQFF. CDR3 DNA sequence: TGTGCCAGCAGCTTAAATCCCATCGGGAGCTCCTACAATGAGCAGTTCTTC.

In DNA form, the CDR3 reads TGTGCCAGAAGCTTAATCATGAACACTGAAGCTTTCTTT. Its protein product is CARSLIMNTEAFF. This sequence joins TRBV5-3 and TRBJ1-1; no clear D gene. TRBV5-3 has ORF status, its function being uncertain. The V gene lost 2 bases and the J gene lost 0 bases, with 5 bases spanning the gap. This CDR3 has 13 residues.

The chain employs TRBV28 and TRBJ1-5; 7 bases agree with TRBD1. Germline CDR1 and CDR2: MDHEN and SYDVKM. The CDR3 length is 14 residues. V dropped 5 bases and J dropped 2; count of bases not matched to a gene: 3. The CDR3 is CASSLTGGNQPQHF. The DNA of the CDR3 is TGTGCCAGCAGTCTCACAGGGGGCAATCAGCCCCAGCATTTT.

The sample holds a few counts of this clone. As DNA, the CDR3 is TGTGCCAGCAGTGAAACGACGGGAGTATACGAGCAGTACTTC. Translation gives CASSETTGVYEQYF. The V call is TRBV6-1, the J call TRBJ2-7; a weak D match, TRBD2 (6 bases). Trimming shortened V by 2 bases and J by 4 bases, and 12 bases separated the two germline ends. CDR1 is MNHNS and CDR2 is SASEGT in the germline V gene. CDR3 length: 14 residues.

The chain combines TRBV4-1 with TRBJ2-4; D may be TRBD2 (6 bases). The CDR3 length is 14 residues. CDR1 MGHRA and CDR2 YSYEKL come from the germline V gene. V gave up 0 bases and J gave up 7 bases, with 10 bases separating them. DNA of the CDR3: TGCGCCAGCAGCCAAGACCGGGACTCCAACATTCAGTACTTC. Its translation is CASSQDRDSNIQYF.

The V and J genes are TRBV5-5 and TRBJ2-7; 9 bases agree with TRBD2. V was clipped by 6 bases and J by 5 bases; unmatched bases: 12. The CDR3 runs 15 residues. From germline, CDR1 is SGHKS and CDR2 YYEKEE (reference sequence). The CDR3 is CASKRGREGRHEQYF. CDR3 DNA sequence: TGTGCCAGCAAAAGGGGGCGGGAGGGTCGGCACGAGCAGTACTTC.

The rearrangement uses TRBV14 and TRBJ2-5; 7 bases map to TRBD1. The CDR3 totals 17 residues. After removal of 1 base from V and 5 bases from J, the junction contained 13 bases not matched to a gene. Germline CDR1 and CDR2: SGHDN and FVKESK. The CDR3 sequence is CASSQGSDRFVVETQYF. In DNA form, the CDR3 reads TGTGCCAGCAGCCAAGGTTCGGACAGGTTCGTTGTGGAGACCCAGTACTTC. Full variable domain (remainder filled in from reference TRBV14 and TRBJ2-5): EAGVTQFPSHSVIEKGQTVTLRCDPISGHDNLYWYRRVMGKEIKFLLHFVKESKQDESGMPNNRFLAERTGGTYSTLKVQPAELEDSGVYFCASSQGSDRFVVETQYFGPGTRLLVL.

The genes are TRBV18 and TRBJ2-1, with 8 positions matching TRBD2. The CDR3 has 12 residues. Germline V CDR1 and CDR2: KGHSH, LQKENI. V trimming: 6 bases; J trimming: 9 bases; junction bases outside the gene matches: 4. The CDR3 nucleotides are TGTGCCAGCTCGTCCGGGGGGGGTGAGCAGTTCTTC. It yields the protein CASSSGGGEQFF.

The chain couples TRBV28 to TRBJ2-1; D gene unclear. The CDR3 covers 14 residues. Germline-derived CDR1 and CDR2 are MDHEN and SYDVKM. The V end was cut by 5 bases, the J end by 2 bases, with 10 bases between. DNA for the CDR3: TGTGCCAGCAGTAGACCAGTCCCCTACAATGAGCAGTTCTTC. It yields the protein CASSRPVPYNEQFF.

The chain couples TRBV20-1 to TRBJ1-2; D is uncertain. Per germline, CDR1 DFQATT and CDR2 SNEGSKA (reference sequence). Trimming took off 3 bases at V and 7 bases at J, with 6 bases between the two ends. CDR3 length: 10 residues. CDR3 coding DNA: TGCAGTGCTAGGCTCATTGGCTACACCTTC. This translates into CSARLIGYTF.

V is TRBV11-1 and J is TRBJ2-5, with D hard to call. The CDR3 consists of 14 residues. The V end lost 1 base, the J end lost 4 bases, and 10 bases lay between the germline ends. Looked up from germline, CDR1 is SGHAT and CDR2 is FQDESV (reference sequence). CDR3 sequence reads: CASSLDPAAETQYF. CDR3 nucleotides: TGTGCCAGCAGCTTAGATCCCGCTGCAGAGACCCAGTACTTC.

This rearrangement joins TRBV7-6 to TRBJ1-4; possible D gene TRBD1, 5 bases. Trimming shortened V by 5 bases and J by 8 bases, and 15 bases separated the two germline ends. The CDR3 runs 14 residues. Germline CDR1 SGHVS, CDR2 FNYEAQ. The DNA for the CDR3 is TGTGCCAGCAGCCCAGGGTTAGGGAACGAAAAACTGTTTTTT. Protein: CASSPGLGNEKLFF.

The V call is TRBV30, the J call TRBJ1-1; a possible D gene is TRBD1 (5 bases). The CDR3 has 18 amino acids. Germline CDR1 reads GTSNPN; CDR2 reads SVGIG (reference sequence). V gave up 2 bases and J gave up 0 bases, with 22 bases separating them. For the CDR3, the DNA is TGTGCCTGGAGTTTTTCAGGGTCCGCCTCAATTATGAACACTGAAGCTTTCTTT. This sequence encodes CAWSFSGSASIMNTEAFF.

V is TRBV6-6 and J is TRBJ1-1; no firm D call. The CDR3 length is 13 residues. Trimming shortened V by 11 bases and J by 3 bases, and 16 bases separated the two germline ends. Germline lookup yields CDR1 MNHNY and CDR2 SVGAGI (reference sequence). CDR3 nucleotide sequence: TGTGCCTCCCGAGGTGAGGCGGACACTGAAGCTTTCTTT. It codes for CASRGEADTEAFF.

The chain joins TRBV10-3 to TRBJ1-1; 11 bases match TRBD1. The ends lost 6 bases at V and 10 bases at J; junction bases unmatched: 10. The germline V gene has CDR1 ENHRY and CDR2 SYGVKD. This CDR3 is built from 14 residues. The CDR3: CAISGGGQGAVAFF. The CDR3 DNA sequence: TGTGCCATCAGCGGGGGAGGACAGGGGGCGGTAGCTTTCTTT.

J is TRBJ1-5 and V is TRBV20-1, with D perhaps matching TRBD1 (6 bases). The CDR3 is 11 residues long. Germline V lookup: CDR1 DFQATT, CDR2 SNEGSKA (reference sequence). CDR3 DNA sequence: TGCAGGACGGGGGGCTATCAGCCCCAGCATTTT. Translating it yields CRTGGYQPQHF.

V is TRBV28 and J is TRBJ2-7; 7 bases align to TRBD1. The CDR3 totals 13 residues. J was trimmed by 3 bases and V by 9 bases; bases with no gene match: 8. Germline values: CDR1 MDHEN, CDR2 SYDVKM. CDR3 protein: CASTGDSLYEQYF. The DNA of the CDR3 is TGTGCCAGTACAGGGGATTCCCTCTACGAGCAGTACTTC.

This chain links TRBV11-2 with TRBJ1-2; 10 nucleotides match TRBD1. The CDR3 runs 15 residues. CDR1 is SGHAT, CDR2 FQNNGV, per germline. Germline trimming cut 4 bases from V and 4 bases from J; bases unmatched to any gene: 6. The CDR3 spells CASSSARDRGYGYTF. The CDR3, as DNA: TGTGCCAGCAGCTCCGCCCGGGACAGGGGCTATGGCTACACCTTC.